The rows below give T cell receptor beta chains drawn from one sample of a study of T cells after yellow fever vaccination. TCRdb independently ran MiXCR on the 5' RACE reads; one entry per CDR3 protein. The table shows around 550,000 distinct CDR3 sequences, with less than 20% occurring only once. This material consisted of PBMCs, taken 15 days after the yellow fever booster vaccination. The receptors were sampled from a man aged 30 to 45 who received the YFV17D yellow fever vaccine. CDR3s include the opening cysteine and the closing phenylalanine or tryptophan. D genes are given only for firm matches. Expanded clones get a size class; other rows say once, few or many, or leave the size out.

few,TRBV29-1,-,TRBJ2-7,CSVGGAREQYF,TGCAGCGTTGGGGGGGCGCGTGAGCAGTACTTC
-,TRBV19,-,TRBJ1-5,CASRAGEVNQPQHF,TGTGCCAGTAGGGCAGGGGAAGTCAATCAGCCCCAGCATTTT
few,TRBV6-1,TRBD2,TRBJ2-2,CASSGLAGTTGELFF,TGTGCCAGCAGTGGACTAGCGGGAACCACCGGGGAGCTGTTTTTT
few,TRBV28,-,TRBJ2-2,CASSLGGTTTGELFF,TGTGCCAGCAGTTTGGGGGGCACTACCACCGGGGAGCTGTTTTTT
few,TRBV6-5,TRBD2,TRBJ2-1,CASSYALAGGNNEQFF,TGTGCCAGCAGTTACGCACTAGCGGGAGGGAACAATGAGCAGTTCTTC
-,TRBV5-5,TRBD2,TRBJ2-5,CASSLEGLAGETQYF,TGTGCCAGCAGCTTGGAGGGACTAGCGGGGGAGACCCAGTACTTC
-,TRBV6-1,-,TRBJ2-7,CASSEYWDRDNSYEQYF,TGTGCCAGCAGTGAATATTGGGACCGGGACAACTCCTACGAGCAGTACTTC
few,TRBV7-9,-,TRBJ2-7,CASSLQGVGYEQYF,TGTGCCAGCAGCTTACAGGGAGTGGGCTACGAGCAGTACTTC
-,TRBV7-2,-,TRBJ1-2,CASSFYINYGYTF,TGTGCCAGCAGCTTCTACATAAACTATGGCTACACCTTC
few,TRBV7-2,TRBD1,TRBJ2-7,CASSLGDRPHEQYF,TGTGCCAGCAGCTTAGGGGACAGGCCACACGAGCAGTACTTC
-,TRBV7-2,TRBD2,TRBJ2-2,CASSPRLAGIGELFF,TGTGCCAGCAGCCCCCGACTAGCGGGAATCGGGGAGCTGTTTTTT
-,TRBV27,-,TRBJ2-5,CASMRANGETQYF,TGTGCCAGCATGAGGGCAAATGGGGAGACCCAGTACTTC
-,TRBV5-1,-,TRBJ2-2,CASSSDRPTGELFF,TGCGCCAGCAGCTCCGACAGGCCCACCGGGGAGCTGTTTTTT
few,TRBV5-1,-,TRBJ2-3,CASNPGDSLTDTQYF,TGCGCCAGCAACCCGGGGGACAGCCTTACAGATACGCAGTATTTT
-,TRBV7-2,-,TRBJ2-5,CASSQNGAQETQYF,TGTGCCAGCAGTCAAAACGGGGCCCAAGAGACCCAGTACTTC
-,TRBV19,-,TRBJ2-7,CASSIGLEQYF,TGTGCCAGTAGTATAGGTCTCGAGCAGTACTTC
few,TRBV29-1,-,TRBJ2-7,CSSTQGYEQYF,TGCAGCTCCACACAGGGATACGAGCAGTACTTC
-,TRBV21-1,-,TRBJ2-3,CASSKETSGSSDTQYF,TGTGCCAGCAGCAAAGAGACTAGCGGGAGTTCAGATACGCAGTATTTT
-,TRBV27,-,TRBJ2-3,CASSFWAGSDTQYF,TGTGCCAGCAGTTTTTGGGCGGGGTCAGATACGCAGTATTTT
few,TRBV15,-,TRBJ1-1,CATSSPQGGSTEAFF,TGTGCCACCAGCAGCCCCCAGGGTGGAAGCACTGAAGCTTTCTTT
-,TRBV4-3,-,TRBJ1-6,CASSSGLRINSPLHF,TGCGCCAGCAGCTCCGGGCTCAGGATTAATTCACCCCTCCACTTT
few,TRBV12-3/TRBV12-4,TRBD2,TRBJ2-1,CASTTLAGPFYNEQFF,TGTGCCAGCACCACCTTAGCGGGACCCTTCTACAATGAGCAGTTCTTC
-,TRBV10-3,TRBD2,TRBJ2-2,CAISGSGVTGELFF,TGTGCCATCAGCGGGAGCGGGGTAACCGGGGAGCTGTTTTTT
-,TRBV7-9,TRBD1,TRBJ2-1,CASSLPRTGDSYNEQFF,TGTGCCAGCAGCCTCCCCAGGACAGGGGACTCCTACAATGAGCAGTTCTTC
few,TRBV10-3,-,TRBJ2-5,CAIREGGRETQYF,TGTGCCATCAGGGAGGGGGGTCGGGAGACCCAGTACTTC
few,TRBV7-2,-,TRBJ1-1,CASSIYREGTEAFF,TGTGCCAGCAGCATTTACAGGGAGGGCACTGAAGCTTTCTTT
few,TRBV7-7,-,TRBJ2-5,CASSFGLRKQETQYF,TGTGCCAGCAGCTTCGGTCTCCGGAAGCAAGAGACCCAGTACTTC
many,TRBV7-2,TRBD2,TRBJ2-7,CASSSPSLAGRYEQYF,TGTGCCAGCAGCTCGCCGTCACTAGCGGGTCGCTACGAGCAGTACTTC
few,TRBV7-2,-,TRBJ1-1,CASSFTRNTEAFF,TGTGCCAGCAGCTTTACCCGGAACACTGAAGCTTTCTTT
-,TRBV21-1,-,TRBJ2-1,CASRTQGTGPNSSYNEQFF,TGTGCCAGCAGAACCCAAGGGACAGGGCCCAATAGCTCCTACAATGAGCAGTTCTTC
many,TRBV29-1,TRBD2,TRBJ2-1,CSVRLGPGRENEQFF,TGCAGCGTTCGCCTTGGACCGGGGAGGGAGAATGAGCAGTTCTTC
-,TRBV29-1,-,TRBJ2-3,CSVIHGLTGDTQYF,TGCAGCGTAATCCACGGACTCACCGGGGATACGCAGTATTTT
many,TRBV12-3/TRBV12-4,-,TRBJ2-1,CASSPVGGSYNEQFF,TGTGCCAGCAGCCCTGTGGGCGGCTCCTACAATGAGCAGTTCTTC
few,TRBV27,-,TRBJ2-6,CASSAVGVSGANVLTF,TGTGCCAGCAGTGCCGTGGGGGTTTCTGGGGCCAACGTCCTGACTTTC
few,TRBV7-2,-,TRBJ1-3,CASSSRPSLAGNTIYF,TGTGCCAGCAGCTCCCGACCCTCTTTGGCTGGAAACACCATATATTTT
few,TRBV7-2,-,TRBJ2-2,CASSRSVQEANTGELFF,TGTGCCAGCAGCCGCTCCGTCCAGGAGGCCAACACCGGGGAGCTGTTTTTT
-,TRBV5-4,TRBD1,TRBJ2-1,CASSTDRGTDNEQFF,TGTGCCAGCAGCACCGACAGGGGAACCGACAATGAGCAGTTCTTC
few,TRBV20-1,-,TRBJ1-1,CSAREGRVATEAFF,TGCAGTGCTAGAGAGGGCAGGGTCGCCACTGAAGCTTTCTTT
-,TRBV4-3,TRBD2,TRBJ2-7,CASSQDPFSSGYSYEQYF,TGCGCCAGCAGCCAAGATCCCTTCTCTAGCGGGTACTCCTACGAGCAGTACTTC
-,TRBV28,-,TRBJ2-7,CASSFPSPYEQYF,TGTGCCAGCAGTTTCCCCAGTCCCTACGAGCAGTACTTC
-,TRBV20-1,-,TRBJ1-1,CSAPTLSVEAFF,TGCAGTGCTCCTACATTGTCCGTTGAAGCTTTCTTT
few,TRBV18,TRBD2,TRBJ2-7,CASSIKTSGTSEQYF,TGTGCCAGCTCCATAAAGACTAGCGGGACGTCCGAGCAGTACTTC
many,TRBV7-9,-,TRBJ2-4,CASSWDTNKNIQYF,TGTGCCAGCAGCTGGGACACTAACAAAAACATTCAGTACTTC
-,TRBV20-1,-,TRBJ2-7,CSAGFEGGPDYEQYF,TGCAGTGCTGGCTTTGAGGGAGGCCCTGACTACGAGCAGTACTTC
-,TRBV20-1,-,TRBJ2-7,CSGEAVASYEQYF,TGCAGTGGGGAAGCGGTAGCCTCCTACGAGCAGTACTTC